This T cell receptor beta chain was recorded in a study of T cell repertoires in cytomegalovirus infection. Study overall: TCR beta signatures that were public indicated CMV infection and matching HLA type.

As concerns this clonotype: Antigen: not known.

Study-wide results and limits: Ex vivo responses were dominated by HLA-C-restricted CMV-specific TCR beta clonotypes.

With 7 bases removed from V and 6 bases from J, the gap between germline ends came to 21 bases. Germline V gene data show CDR1 as MNHNY and CDR2 as SVGAGI (reference sequence). This CDR3 has 15 residues. TCRdb re-called the reads through MiXCR, storing one row per CDR3 protein. The sample has some 800,000 distinct CDR3 sequences; 29% are singletons. The chain links TRBV6-6 to TRBJ2-5, with a weak D call TRBD2 (5 bases). The material sequenced was cultured CD8+ T cells from PBMCs, taken from culture after CMV antigen stimulation. This receptor was taken from a human donor in good health (CMV status not recorded). Some clones in this sample may be carry-over from other donors' samples. The CDR3 loop is CASTSEAAREQTQYF. The CDR3 nucleotides are TGTGCCAGCACCTCGGAGGCTGCGAGGGAACAGACCCAGTACTTC.